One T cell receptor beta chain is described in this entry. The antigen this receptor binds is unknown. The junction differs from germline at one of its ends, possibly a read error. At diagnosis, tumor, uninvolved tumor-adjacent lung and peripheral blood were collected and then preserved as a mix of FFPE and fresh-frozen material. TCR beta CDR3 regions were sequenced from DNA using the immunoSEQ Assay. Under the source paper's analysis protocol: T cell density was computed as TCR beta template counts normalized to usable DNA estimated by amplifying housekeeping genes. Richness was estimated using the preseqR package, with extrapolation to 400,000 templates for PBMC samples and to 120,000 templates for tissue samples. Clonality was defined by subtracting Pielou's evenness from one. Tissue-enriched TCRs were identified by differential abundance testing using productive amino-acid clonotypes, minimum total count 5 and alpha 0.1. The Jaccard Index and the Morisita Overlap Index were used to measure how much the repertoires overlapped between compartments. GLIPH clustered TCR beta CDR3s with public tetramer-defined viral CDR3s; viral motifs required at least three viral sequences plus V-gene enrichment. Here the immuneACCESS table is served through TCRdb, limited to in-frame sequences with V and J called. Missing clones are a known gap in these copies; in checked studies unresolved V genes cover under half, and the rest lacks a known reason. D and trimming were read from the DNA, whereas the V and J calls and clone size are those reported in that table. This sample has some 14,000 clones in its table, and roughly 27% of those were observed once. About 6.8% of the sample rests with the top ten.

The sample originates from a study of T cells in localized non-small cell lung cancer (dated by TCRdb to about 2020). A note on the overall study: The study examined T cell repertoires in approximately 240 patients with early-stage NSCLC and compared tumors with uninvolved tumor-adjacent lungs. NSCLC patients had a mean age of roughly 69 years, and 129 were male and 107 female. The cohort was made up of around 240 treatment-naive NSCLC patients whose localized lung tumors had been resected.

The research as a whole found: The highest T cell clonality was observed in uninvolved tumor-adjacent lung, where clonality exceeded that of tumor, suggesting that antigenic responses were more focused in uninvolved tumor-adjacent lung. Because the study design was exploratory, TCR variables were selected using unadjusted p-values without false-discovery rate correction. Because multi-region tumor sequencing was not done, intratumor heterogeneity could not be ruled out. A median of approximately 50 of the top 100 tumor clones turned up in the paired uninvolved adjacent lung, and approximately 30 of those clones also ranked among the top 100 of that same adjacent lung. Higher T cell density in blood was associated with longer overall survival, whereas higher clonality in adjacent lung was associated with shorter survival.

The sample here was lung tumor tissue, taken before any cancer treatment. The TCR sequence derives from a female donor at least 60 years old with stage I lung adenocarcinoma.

The sequenced DNA: TGTGCCAGCAGAAGGACAGGAACGAACCCTGAAGCTTTCTTT. The encoded protein is CASRRTGTNPEAFF. The rearrangement joined TRBV6-8 to TRBJ1-1, and 7 bases in between align with TRBD1. As encoded in the germline V gene, CDR1 is MNHGY while CDR2 is SAAAGT. The CDR3 holds 14 amino acids from the cysteine to the phenylalanine. This entry keeps only the CDR3 DNA: 42 bases, framed from base 1.